This entry is about one T cell receptor beta chain. The antigen remains unidentified. The sample is drawn from a study of cytomegalovirus exposure and HLA in healthy donors. Background on the study: Samples from HLA-typed donors yielded around 85 million unique TCRs in an early data release. Study-wide results and limits: Indistinguishability led to the exclusion of some V segments, TRBV6-2 and TRBV6-3 included. In vitro checks showed that three CMV-associated chains really do target CMV antigens. There were several of the most significant clusters that appeared linked to common viral pathogens in a later analysis.

The CDR3 totals 15 residues. Germline lookup yields CDR1 LNHDA and CDR2 SQIVND (reference sequence). The germline V and J ends were trimmed by 2 bases and 3 bases, with 14 bases remaining between them. This PCR relied on a set of 60 Vbeta primers and 13 Jbeta primers. Clones were read by immunoSEQ multiplex PCR, and TCRdb kept only the in-frame ones, dropping some. Seen in this sample are about 140,000 clones; the ten most common clones hold 0.96%. Sample: PBMCs. The chain employs TRBV19 and TRBJ2-7, with unresolved D. This receptor was obtained from a male donor in good health and CMV-seronegative. CDR3 nucleotide sequence: TGTGCCAGTAGTATATTGTTTGGGCAGTACTACGAGCAGTACTTC. It translates to CASSILFGQYYEQYF.